The clone carrying this TCR beta chain came up a few times. The antigen is unknown. Collection of about 9.4 milliliters of peripheral blood was performed for each donor. The sample comes from a study of blood T cells in healthy people across ages. Overall study: Template-switching capture recovered about one barcoded beta molecule per two T cells.

Trimming cost V 0 bases and J 5 bases, with 11 bases left between them. The CDR3 is 15 amino acids. CDR1 and CDR2 (germline): SGHRS, YFSETQ. A second PCR, run for 7 to 11 cycles, used a sample-barcoded 5' primer plus a J-beta primer mix. TCRdb fed the 5' RACE reads into MiXCR, producing one record per CDR3 protein. This sample has over 600,000 distinct CDR3 sequences, with more than 50% found just once. Findings and caveats of the study: Diversity estimated from one million T cells was considered an underestimate.

The sample consisted of blood. The receptor was isolated from a man aged 40-49 years in good health. The rearrangement uses TRBV5-1 and TRBJ1-4; a possible D gene is TRBD1 (5 bases). The CDR3 DNA reads TGCGCCAGCAGCTTGGATCAGGGAATGAATGAAAAACTGTTTTTT. Its protein is CASSLDQGMNEKLFF.